This T cell receptor (beta chain) is drawn from a study of control samples from healthy donors and cancer patients. The CDR3 is made up of 12 amino acids. Germline V lookup: CDR1 SGHNT, CDR2 YYREEE (reference sequence). V was pared by 4 bases and J by 5 bases, with 7 bases between. Using immunoSEQ multiplex PCR, the repertoire was profiled, and TCRdb retains in-frame clones only, with some absent. The sample yields fewer than 200,000 clones, about 91% seen once. This clonotype originated in a woman under 40 in good health. This chain joins TRBV5-4 and TRBJ2-1, with no clear D. The sample taken for sequencing was blood. CDR3 loop: CASSGLHNEQFF. DNA for the CDR3: TGTGCCAGCAGCGGATTACACAATGAGCAGTTCTTC.